Reported below is one T cell receptor (beta chain). This clonotype came up a few times. Its antigen specificity is not known. Nothing much larger sits one base from this clone, and base qualities are not available. The CDR3 contains 14 residues, cysteine and phenylalanine counted. Kept here is only the CDR3 DNA, which spans 42 bases and is read in frame from base 1. Trimming removed 6 bases from V and 5 bases from J; the gene matches leave 9 bases unexplained. According to the germline V gene, CDR1 reads MNHNS and CDR2 reads SASEGT. Sequencing was performed on an Illumina HiSeq 2500. Quantitative 5'-RACE with molecular barcodes was the method used to prepare the TCR beta libraries. In the original analysis: Disease-linked TCR variants were identified with a new computational method built on a probabilistic model of VDJ rearrangement. In-frame beta chains were kept once TCRdb had trimmed the public reads at Q25 with fastp and called clones with MiXCR. All rows with the same CDR3 protein become a single entry with the most common DNA and genes. TCRdb, rather than the study authors, made the V and J calls. Recorded for this sample are about 450,000 distinct CDR3 sequences; 20% to 30% of them occurred a single time. The top ten clonotypes cover 0.89% of the sample.

The data stem from a study of CD8 T cells in ankylosing spondylitis (TCRdb year 2017). Study-wide context: The study profiled T cell receptor beta repertoires in healthy donors and ankylosing spondylitis patients to find disease-linked TCR variants. Peripheral blood was sampled, and synovial fluid was also collected from ankylosing spondylitis patients. The whole study cohort included roughly 110 healthy donors and 25 or so ankylosing spondylitis patients.

General findings and caveats noted by the study authors: The disease-linked clones were reported as significantly enriched in matched synovial fluid samples from ankylosing spondylitis patients. A CD8+ phenotype was shown by the disease-linked clones, which were found at relatively low frequencies in peripheral blood. Some motif variants were previously reported in synovial fluid and blood of reactive arthritis patients, suggesting common disease-initiation mechanisms. A TCR beta motif of several highly homologous amino acid variants appeared characteristic of blood from ankylosing spondylitis patients.

Sequencing was performed on blood, either unsorted or a sorted T cell fraction (not recorded which). This receptor chain uses TRBV6-1 and TRBJ2-5, with 7 bases aligning to TRBD2. The TCR originated in a male donor with ankylosing spondylitis. The nucleotide sequence reads TGTGCCAGCAGCGCGCGGGAGTTCGGGGAGACCCAGTACTTC. It translates to CASSAREFGETQYF.